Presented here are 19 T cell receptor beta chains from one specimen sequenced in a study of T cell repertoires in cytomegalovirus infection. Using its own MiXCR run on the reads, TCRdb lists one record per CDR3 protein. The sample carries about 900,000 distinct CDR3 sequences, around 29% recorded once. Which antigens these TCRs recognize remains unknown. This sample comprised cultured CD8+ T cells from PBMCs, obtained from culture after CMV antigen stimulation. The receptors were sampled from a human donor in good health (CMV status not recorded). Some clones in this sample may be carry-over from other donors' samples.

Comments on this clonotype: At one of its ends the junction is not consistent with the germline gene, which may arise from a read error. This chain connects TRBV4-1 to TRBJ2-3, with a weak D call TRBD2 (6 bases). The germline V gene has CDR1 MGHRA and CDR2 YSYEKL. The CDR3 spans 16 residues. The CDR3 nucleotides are TGCGCCTGCAGCCCGAGAACTAGCAAAATCACAGATACGCAGTATTTT. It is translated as CACSPRTSKITDTQYF.

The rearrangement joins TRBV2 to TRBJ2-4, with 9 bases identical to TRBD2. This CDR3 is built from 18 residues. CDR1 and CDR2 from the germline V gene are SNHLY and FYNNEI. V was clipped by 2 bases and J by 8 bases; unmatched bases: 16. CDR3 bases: TGTGCCAGCAGTGAAAAGGGGGCGGGGGGGTCCCCCCGACACATTCAGTACTTC. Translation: CASSEKGAGGSPRHIQYF.

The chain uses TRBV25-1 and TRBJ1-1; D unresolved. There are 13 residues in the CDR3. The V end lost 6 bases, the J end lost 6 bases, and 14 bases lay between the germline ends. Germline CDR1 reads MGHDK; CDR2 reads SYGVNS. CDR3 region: CASREGAKPEAFF. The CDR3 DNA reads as TGTGCCAGCAGGGAAGGAGCTAAGCCTGAAGCTTTCTTT.

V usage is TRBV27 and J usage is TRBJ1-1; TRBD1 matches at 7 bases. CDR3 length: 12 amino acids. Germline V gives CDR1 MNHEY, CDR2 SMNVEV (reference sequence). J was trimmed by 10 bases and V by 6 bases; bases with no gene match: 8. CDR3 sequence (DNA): TGTGCCAGCAGCAAACAGGGGCTAGGAGCTTTCTTT. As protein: CASSKQGLGAFF.

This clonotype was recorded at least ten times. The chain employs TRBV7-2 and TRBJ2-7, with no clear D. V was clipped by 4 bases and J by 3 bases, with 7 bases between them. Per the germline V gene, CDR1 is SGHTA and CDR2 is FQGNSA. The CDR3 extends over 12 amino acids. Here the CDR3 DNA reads TGTGCCAGCAGCTCTGCCCTCTACGAGCAGTACTTC. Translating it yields CASSSALYEQYF.

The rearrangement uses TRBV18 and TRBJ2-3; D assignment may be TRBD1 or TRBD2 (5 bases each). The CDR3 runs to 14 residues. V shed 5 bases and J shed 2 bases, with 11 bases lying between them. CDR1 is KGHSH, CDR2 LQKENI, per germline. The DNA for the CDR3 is TGTGCCAGCTCAACGGGACGGATCACAGATACGCAGTATTTT. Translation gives CASSTGRITDTQYF.

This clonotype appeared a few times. CDR3: CASTSSGLDTEAFF. The CDR3 nucleotides are TGTGCCAGTACTTCCTCGGGTTTGGACACTGAAGCTTTCTTT. This chain joins TRBV27 and TRBJ1-1; the D is unclear. Germline assignment: CDR1 MNHEY and CDR2 SMNVEV (reference sequence). The CDR3 totals 14 residues. Trimming stripped 9 bases from V and 3 bases from J, with 17 bases between.

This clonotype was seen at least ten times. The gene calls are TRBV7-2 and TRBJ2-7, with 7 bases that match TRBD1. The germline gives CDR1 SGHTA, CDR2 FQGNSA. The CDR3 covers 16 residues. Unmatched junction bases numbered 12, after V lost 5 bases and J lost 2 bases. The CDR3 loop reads CASSLDPWDSAYEQYV. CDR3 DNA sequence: TGTGCCAGCAGCCTCGATCCTTGGGACAGCGCCTACGAGCAGTACGTC.

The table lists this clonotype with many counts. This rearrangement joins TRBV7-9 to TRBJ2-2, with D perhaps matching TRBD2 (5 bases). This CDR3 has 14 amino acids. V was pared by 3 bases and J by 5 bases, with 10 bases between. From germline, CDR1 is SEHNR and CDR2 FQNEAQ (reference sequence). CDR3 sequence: CASSFWESTGELFF. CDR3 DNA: TGTGCCAGCAGCTTCTGGGAGAGTACCGGGGAGCTGTTTTTT.

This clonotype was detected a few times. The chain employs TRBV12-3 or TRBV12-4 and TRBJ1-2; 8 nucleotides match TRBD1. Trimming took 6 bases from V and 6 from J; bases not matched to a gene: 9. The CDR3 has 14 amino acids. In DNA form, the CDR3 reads TGTGCCAGCAGCCCAAACCCCAGGGGGCATGGCTACACCTTC. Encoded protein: CASSPNPRGHGYTF.

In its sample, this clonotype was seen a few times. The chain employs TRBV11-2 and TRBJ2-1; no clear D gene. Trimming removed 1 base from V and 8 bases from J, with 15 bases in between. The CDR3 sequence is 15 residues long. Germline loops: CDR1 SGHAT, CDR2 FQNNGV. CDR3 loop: CASSLGPFPSDEQFF. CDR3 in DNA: TGTGCCAGCAGCTTAGGCCCCTTCCCCTCGGATGAGCAGTTCTTC. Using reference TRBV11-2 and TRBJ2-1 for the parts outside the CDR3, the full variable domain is EAGVAQSPRYKIIEKRQSVAFWCNPISGHATLYWYQQILGQGPKLLIQFQNNGVVDDSQLPKDRFSAERLKGVDSTLKIQPAKLEDSAVYLCASSLGPFPSDEQFFGPGTRLTVL.

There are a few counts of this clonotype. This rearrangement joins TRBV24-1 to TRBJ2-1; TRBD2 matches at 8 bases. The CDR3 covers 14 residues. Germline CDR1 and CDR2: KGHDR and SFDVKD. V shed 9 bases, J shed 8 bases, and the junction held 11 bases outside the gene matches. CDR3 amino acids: CATETPGGRHEQFF. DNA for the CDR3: TGTGCCACCGAAACGCCGGGGGGGAGGCATGAGCAGTTCTTC.

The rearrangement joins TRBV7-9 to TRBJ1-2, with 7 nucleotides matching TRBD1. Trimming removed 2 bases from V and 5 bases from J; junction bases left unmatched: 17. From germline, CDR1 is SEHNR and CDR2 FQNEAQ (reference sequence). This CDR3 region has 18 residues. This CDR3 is CASSLPGTEPSSVYGYTF. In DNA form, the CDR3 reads TGTGCCAGCAGCTTACCCGGGACAGAGCCCTCCTCTGTGTATGGCTACACCTTC.

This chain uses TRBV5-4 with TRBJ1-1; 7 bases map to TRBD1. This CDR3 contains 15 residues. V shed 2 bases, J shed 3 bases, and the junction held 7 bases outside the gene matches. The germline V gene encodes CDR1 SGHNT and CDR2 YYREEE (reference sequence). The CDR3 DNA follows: TGTGCCAGCAGCTTCCTAGGGGGCCTTGACACTGAAGCTTTCTTT. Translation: CASSFLGGLDTEAFF.

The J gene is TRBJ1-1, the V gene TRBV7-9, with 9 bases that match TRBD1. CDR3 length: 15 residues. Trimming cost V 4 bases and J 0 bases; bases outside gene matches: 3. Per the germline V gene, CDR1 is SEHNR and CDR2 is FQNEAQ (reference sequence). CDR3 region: CASSSQGALNTEAFF. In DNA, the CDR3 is TGTGCCAGCAGCTCACAGGGGGCCCTGAACACTGAAGCTTTCTTT.

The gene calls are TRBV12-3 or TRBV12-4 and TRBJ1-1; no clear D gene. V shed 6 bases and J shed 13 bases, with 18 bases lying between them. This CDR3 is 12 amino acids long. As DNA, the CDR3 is TGTGCCAGCAGCCAAGGACGCCCTTGGGGTTTCTTT. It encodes CASSQGRPWGFF.

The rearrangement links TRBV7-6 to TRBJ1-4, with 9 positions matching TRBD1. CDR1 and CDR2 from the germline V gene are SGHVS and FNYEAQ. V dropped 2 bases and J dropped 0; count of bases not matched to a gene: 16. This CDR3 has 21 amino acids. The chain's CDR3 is CASSLSYPDRGHRATNEKLFF. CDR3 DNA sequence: TGTGCCAGCAGCTTAAGTTACCCGGACAGGGGTCATCGAGCAACTAATGAAAAACTGTTTTTT. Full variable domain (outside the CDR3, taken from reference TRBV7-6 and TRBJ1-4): GAGVSQSPRYKVTKRGQDVALRCDPISGHVSLYWYRQALGQGPEFLTYFNYEAQQDKSGLPNDRFSAERPEGSISTLTIQRTEQRDSAMYRCASSLSYPDRGHRATNEKLFFGSGTQLSVL.

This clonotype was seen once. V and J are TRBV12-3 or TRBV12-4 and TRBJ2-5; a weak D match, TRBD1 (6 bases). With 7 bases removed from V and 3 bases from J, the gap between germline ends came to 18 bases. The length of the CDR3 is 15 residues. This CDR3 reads CASKKPGVAEETQYF. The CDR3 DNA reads TGTGCCAGCAAGAAACCAGGGGTTGCCGAAGAGACCCAGTACTTC.

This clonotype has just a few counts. Here the CDR3 reads CASSLTTVGNEQFF. The CDR3 region has the DNA TGTGCCAGCAGCCTGACGACAGTGGGGAATGAGCAGTTCTTC. This rearrangement joins TRBV6-2 or TRBV6-3 to TRBJ2-1, with D perhaps matching TRBD1 (5 bases). The germline gives CDR1 MNHEY, CDR2 SVGEGT. This CDR3 contains 14 residues. V lost 6 bases and J lost 7, with 16 bases in between.